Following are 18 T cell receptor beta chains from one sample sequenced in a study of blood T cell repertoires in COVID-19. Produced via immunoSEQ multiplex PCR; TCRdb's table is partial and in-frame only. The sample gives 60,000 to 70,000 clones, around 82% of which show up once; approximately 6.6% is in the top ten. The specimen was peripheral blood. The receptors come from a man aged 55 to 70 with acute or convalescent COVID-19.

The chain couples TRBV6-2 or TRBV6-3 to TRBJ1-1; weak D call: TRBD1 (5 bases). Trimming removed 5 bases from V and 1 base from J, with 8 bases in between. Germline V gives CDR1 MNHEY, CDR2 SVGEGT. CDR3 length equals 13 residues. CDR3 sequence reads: CASSKQENTEAFF. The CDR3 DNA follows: TGTGCCAGCAGTAAACAGGAGAACACTGAAGCTTTCTTT.

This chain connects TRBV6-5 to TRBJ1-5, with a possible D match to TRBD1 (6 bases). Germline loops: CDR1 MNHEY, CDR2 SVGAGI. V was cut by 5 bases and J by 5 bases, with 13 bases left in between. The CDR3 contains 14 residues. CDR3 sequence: CASSPWGRDQPQHF. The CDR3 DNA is TGTGCCAGCAGTCCCTGGGGGCGCGATCAGCCCCAGCATTTT.

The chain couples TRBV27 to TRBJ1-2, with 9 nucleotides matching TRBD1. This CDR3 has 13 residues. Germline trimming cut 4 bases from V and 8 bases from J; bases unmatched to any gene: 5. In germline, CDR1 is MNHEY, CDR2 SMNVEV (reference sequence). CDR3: CASSYRGPQGYTF. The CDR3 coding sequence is TGTGCCAGCAGTTACAGGGGGCCGCAGGGCTACACCTTC.

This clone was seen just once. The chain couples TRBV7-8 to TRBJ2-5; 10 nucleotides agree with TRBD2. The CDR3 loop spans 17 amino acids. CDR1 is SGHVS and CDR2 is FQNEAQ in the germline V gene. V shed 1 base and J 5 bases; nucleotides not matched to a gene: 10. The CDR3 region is CASSLGASGGLGETQYF. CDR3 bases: TGTGCCAGCAGCTTAGGGGCTAGCGGGGGTCTCGGTGAGACCCAGTACTTC.

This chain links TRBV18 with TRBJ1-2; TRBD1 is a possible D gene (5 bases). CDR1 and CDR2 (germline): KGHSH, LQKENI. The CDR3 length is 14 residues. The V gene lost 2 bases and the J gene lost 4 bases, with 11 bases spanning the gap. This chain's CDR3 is CASSPGTGTYGYTF. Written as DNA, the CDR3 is TGTGCCAGCTCACCAGGGACTGGGACCTATGGCTACACCTTC. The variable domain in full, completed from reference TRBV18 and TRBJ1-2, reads NAGVMQNPRHLVRRRGQEARLRCSPMKGHSHVYWYRQLPEEGLKFMVYLQKENIIDESGMPKERFSAEFPKEGPSILRIQQVVRGDSAAYFCASSPGTGTYGYTFGSGTRLTVV.

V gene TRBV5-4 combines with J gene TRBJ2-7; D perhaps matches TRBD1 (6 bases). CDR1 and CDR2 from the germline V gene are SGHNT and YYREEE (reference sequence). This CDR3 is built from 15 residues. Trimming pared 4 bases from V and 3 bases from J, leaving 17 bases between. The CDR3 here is CASSGAGTSNYEQYF. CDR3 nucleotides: TGTGCCAGCAGCGGAGCCGGGACATCGAACTACGAGCAGTACTTC.

CDR3 DNA: TGTGCCAGCAGTTTGGTCGACAGGGAGGAAGCTTTCTTT. This translates into CASSLVDREEAFF. The chain uses TRBV12-3 or TRBV12-4 and TRBJ1-1, with 7 bases identical to TRBD1. The junction had 6 bases not matched to a gene; V was cut back by 3 bases and J by 8 bases. The CDR3 extends over 13 amino acids.

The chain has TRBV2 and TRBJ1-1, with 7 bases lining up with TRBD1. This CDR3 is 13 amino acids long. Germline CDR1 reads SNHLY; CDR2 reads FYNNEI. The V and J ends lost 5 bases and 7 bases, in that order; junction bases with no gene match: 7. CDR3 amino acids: CASSPPGTVEAFF. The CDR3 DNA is TGTGCCAGCAGTCCTCCCGGGACAGTTGAAGCTTTCTTT.

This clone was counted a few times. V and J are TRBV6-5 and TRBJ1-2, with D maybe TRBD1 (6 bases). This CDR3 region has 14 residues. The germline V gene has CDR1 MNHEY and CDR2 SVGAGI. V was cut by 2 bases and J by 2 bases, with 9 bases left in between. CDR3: CASSYRQANYGYTF. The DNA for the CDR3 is TGTGCCAGCAGTTACAGACAGGCCAACTATGGCTACACCTTC.

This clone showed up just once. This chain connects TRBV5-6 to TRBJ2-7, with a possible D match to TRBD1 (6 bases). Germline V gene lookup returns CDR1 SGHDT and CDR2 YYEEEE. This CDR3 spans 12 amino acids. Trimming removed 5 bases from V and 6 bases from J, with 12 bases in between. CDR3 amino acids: CASSRQVGEQYV. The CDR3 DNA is TGTGCCAGCAGTCGACAGGTAGGCGAGCAGTACGTC.

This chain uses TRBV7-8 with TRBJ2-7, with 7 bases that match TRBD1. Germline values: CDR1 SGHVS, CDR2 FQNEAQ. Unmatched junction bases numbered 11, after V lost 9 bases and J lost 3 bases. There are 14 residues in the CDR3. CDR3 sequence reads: CASAGTARSYEQYV. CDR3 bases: TGTGCCAGTGCCGGGACAGCCCGAAGCTACGAGCAGTACGTC.

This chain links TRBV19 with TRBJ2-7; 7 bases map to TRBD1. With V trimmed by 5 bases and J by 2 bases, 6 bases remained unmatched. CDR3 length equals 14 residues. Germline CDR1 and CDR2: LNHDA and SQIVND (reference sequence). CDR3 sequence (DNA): TGTGCCAGTAGTCCGACAGGGCCGGCCTACGAGCAGTACTTC. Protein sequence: CASSPTGPAYEQYF.

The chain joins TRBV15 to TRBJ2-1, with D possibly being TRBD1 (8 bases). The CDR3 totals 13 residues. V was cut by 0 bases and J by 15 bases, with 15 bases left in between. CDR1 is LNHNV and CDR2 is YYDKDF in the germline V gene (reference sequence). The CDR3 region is CATSRDGQGGSFF. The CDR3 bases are TGTGCCACCAGCAGAGATGGACAGGGAGGGTCGTTCTTC.

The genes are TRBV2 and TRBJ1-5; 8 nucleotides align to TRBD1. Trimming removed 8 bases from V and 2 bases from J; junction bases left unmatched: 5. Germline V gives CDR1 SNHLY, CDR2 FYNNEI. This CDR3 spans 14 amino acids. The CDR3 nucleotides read TGTGCCAGCGCGACAGGGGTAGGCAATCAGCCCCAGCATTTT. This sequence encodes CASATGVGNQPQHF.

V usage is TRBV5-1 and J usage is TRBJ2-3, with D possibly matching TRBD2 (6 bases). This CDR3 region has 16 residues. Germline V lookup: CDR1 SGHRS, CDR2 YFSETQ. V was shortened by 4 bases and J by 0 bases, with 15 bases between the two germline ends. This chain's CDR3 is CASSPGLFRSTDTQYF. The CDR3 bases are TGCGCCAGCAGCCCAGGACTATTCCGGAGCACAGATACGCAGTATTTT. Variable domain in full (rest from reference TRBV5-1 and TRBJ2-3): KAGVTQTPRYLIKTRGQQVTLSCSPISGHRSVSWYQQTPGQGLQFLFEYFSETQRNKGNFPGRFSGRQFSNSRSEMNVSTLELGDSALYLCASSPGLFRSTDTQYFGPGTRLTVL.

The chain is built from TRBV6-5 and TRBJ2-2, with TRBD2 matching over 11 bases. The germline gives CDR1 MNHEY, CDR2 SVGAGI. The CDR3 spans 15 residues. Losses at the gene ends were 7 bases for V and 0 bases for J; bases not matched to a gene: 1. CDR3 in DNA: TGTGCCAGCAAGGGACTAGCGGCGAACACCGGGGAGCTGTTTTTT. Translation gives CASKGLAANTGELFF.

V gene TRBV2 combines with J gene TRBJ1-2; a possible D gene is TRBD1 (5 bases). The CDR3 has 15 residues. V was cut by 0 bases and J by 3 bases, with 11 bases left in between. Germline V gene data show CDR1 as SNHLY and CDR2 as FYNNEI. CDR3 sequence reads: CASSEASGVYYGYTF. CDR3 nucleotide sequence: TGTGCCAGCAGTGAAGCATCGGGGGTCTACTATGGCTACACCTTC.

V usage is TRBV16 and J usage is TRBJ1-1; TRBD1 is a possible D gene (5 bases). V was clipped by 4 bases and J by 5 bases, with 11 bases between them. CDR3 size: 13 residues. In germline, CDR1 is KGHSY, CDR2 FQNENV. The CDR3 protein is CASSLGGGTEAFF. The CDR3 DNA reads TGTGCCAGCAGCCTCGGGGGAGGGACTGAAGCTTTCTTT. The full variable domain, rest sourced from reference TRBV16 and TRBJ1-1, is GEEVAQTPKHLVRGEGQKAKLYCAPIKGHSYVFWYQQVLKNEFKFLISFQNENVFDETGMPKERFSAKCLPNSPCSLEIQATKLEDSAVYFCASSLGGGTEAFFGQGTRLTVV.